The 32 T cell receptor beta chains in this list originate from one sample, sequenced in a study of regulatory T cells in long-lasting Graves disease. Assembly of TCR beta libraries relied on iRepertoire HTBI primers together with Arm-PCR of CDR3 regions. TCRdb ran MiXCR on the multiplex PCR reads and lists one entry per CDR3 protein. Of a few hundred thousand distinct CDR3 sequences listed, about 17% are singletons. Time point given: newly diagnosed GD, antithyroid drugs for less than 3 months. PBMC RNA was the source of the TCR library. These records were also assigned to another study, of T cells in Graves' hyperthyroidism and ophthalmopathy.

The source material was peripheral blood mononuclear cells (PBMCs), sampled at new diagnosis, from a patient treated with antithyroid drugs. All receptors derive from a woman younger than 45 with Graves disease.

This clonotype was seen at least ten times. The V gene is TRBV12-3 or TRBV12-4, the J gene TRBJ2-3; D ambiguous. This CDR3 contains 16 residues. V shed 3 bases and J shed 0 bases, with 13 bases lying between them. The CDR3 DNA reads TGTGCCAGCAGTTTCATAGAACTAACTAGCACAGATACGCAGTATTTT. Its translation is CASSFIELTSTDTQYF.

This rearrangement joins TRBV2 to TRBJ1-5; the match to TRBD1 covers 9 bases. The CDR3 is 16 residues long. V gave up 4 bases and J gave up 7 bases; unmatched junction bases: 11. Germline CDR1 is SNHLY and CDR2 is FYNNEI. DNA of the CDR3: TGTGCCAGCAGTGCACCCGGGACAGGGCATTGGCAGCCCCAGCATTTT. As protein: CASSAPGTGHWQPQHF. Together with reference TRBV2 and TRBJ1-5, the CDR3 gives the full variable domain: EPEVTQTPSHQVTQMGQEVILRCVPISNHLYFYWYRQILGQKVEFLVSFYNNEISEKSEIFDDQFSVERPDGSNFTLKIRSTKLEDSAMYFCASSAPGTGHWQPQHFGDGTRLSIL.

Concerning this clonotype: With a much larger clone just one base away, this may be a read error. The chain links TRBV4-1 to TRBJ1-2; 7 nucleotides agree with TRBD1. Germline CDR1 and CDR2: MGHRA and YSYEKL. Trimming took 3 bases from V and 6 from J; bases not matched to a gene: 19. This CDR3 is 18 amino acids long. CDR3 DNA sequence: TGCGCCAGCAGCCATTATTTTCCGCGGACAGGAGCAGTCCATGGCTACACCTTC. This gives the protein CASSHYFPRTGAVHGYTF.

This clonotype was picked up a small number of times. V and J are TRBV5-6 and TRBJ2-7; D possibly uses TRBD1 or TRBD2 (6 bases each). The CDR3 runs to 15 residues. In germline, CDR1 is SGHDT, CDR2 YYEEEE. V gave up 3 bases and J gave up 4 bases, with 17 bases separating them. Here the CDR3 DNA reads TGTGCCAGCAGCTCGGGTGGGGGGCGGTGGTACGAGCAGTACTTC. This gives the protein CASSSGGGRWYEQYF.

This clonotype occurred a few times. This CDR3 reads CSVTTGTGGDGYTF. The CDR3, as DNA: TGCAGTGTTACCACCGGGACAGGGGGCGATGGCTACACCTTC. The V gene is TRBV20-1, the J gene TRBJ1-2, with 12 bases matching TRBD1. Trimming took 7 bases from V and 6 from J; bases not matched to a gene: 9. Germline V lookup: CDR1 DFQATT, CDR2 SNEGSKA (reference sequence). The CDR3 length is 14 residues.

The table lists this clonotype with a few counts. This may come from a read error, since a much larger clone is one base off. The V call is TRBV6-1, the J call TRBJ2-7; D gene ambiguous. Germline CDR1 and CDR2: MNHNS and SASEGT. The CDR3 runs 12 residues. For the CDR3, the DNA is TGTGCCAGCAGTGCAGGATCGGGCGAGCGGTACTTC. Encoded protein: CASSAGSGERYF.

The table lists this clonotype with a few counts. This chain uses TRBV29-1 with TRBJ1-1; D gene ambiguous. Germline assignment: CDR1 SQVTM and CDR2 ANQGSEA. This CDR3 has 11 amino acids. V gave up 7 bases and J gave up 1 base, with 7 bases separating them. This CDR3 is CSGAANTEAFF. In DNA, the CDR3 is TGCAGCGGGGCGGCGAACACTGAAGCTTTCTTT.

The table lists this clonotype with many counts. V usage is TRBV29-1 and J usage is TRBJ1-2, with TRBD1 matching over 7 bases. After removal of 3 bases from V and 5 bases from J, the junction contained 12 bases not matched to a gene. The CDR3 extends over 15 amino acids. CDR1 and CDR2 from the germline V gene are SQVTM and ANQGSEA. The DNA of the CDR3 is TGCAGCGTTGATACCGGGACAGCGAGATCTTATGGCTACACCTTC. Protein sequence: CSVDTGTARSYGYTF. Full variable domain (remainder filled in from reference TRBV29-1 and TRBJ1-2): SAVISQKPSRDICQRGTSLTIQCQVDSQVTMMFWYRQQPGQSLTLIATANQGSEATYESGFVIDKFPISRPNLTFSTLTVSNMSPEDSSIYLCSVDTGTARSYGYTFGSGTRLTVV.

As concerns this clonotype: A far more abundant clone sits one base away, making this likely a read error. This sequence joins TRBV11-2 and TRBJ2-5, with 11 bases matching TRBD1. The length of the CDR3 is 15 residues. Germline lookup yields CDR1 SGHAT and CDR2 FQNNGV. CDR3 nucleotide sequence: TGTGCCGGCAGCATCGGACAGGGGGCAAGGGAGACCCAGTACTTC. The encoded protein is CAGSIGQGARETQYF.

The chain uses TRBV15 and TRBJ1-2; TRBD1 might be the D (6 bases). CDR3 length: 15 residues. Deletions cut 7 bases from V and 3 bases from J, with 18 bases between. Germline V gene lookup returns CDR1 LNHNV and CDR2 YYDKDF (reference sequence). In DNA form, the CDR3 reads TGTGCCACCAAGGGGGGGGGGGTCAGAGACTATGGCTACACCTTC. Encoded protein: CATKGGGVRDYGYTF.

This rearrangement joins TRBV9 to TRBJ1-5; the D is unclear. This CDR3 has 17 residues. Trimming took off 0 bases at V and 2 bases at J, with 15 bases between the two ends. CDR1 and CDR2 (germline): SGDLS, YYNGEE. CDR3 in DNA: TGTGCCAGCAGCGTAGGGGGTGCTTACGGGGGCAATCAGCCCCAGCATTTT. Encoded protein: CASSVGGAYGGNQPQHF.

The rearrangement links TRBV7-9 to TRBJ2-3; the match to TRBD2 covers 9 bases. Germline V lookup: CDR1 SEHNR, CDR2 FQNEAQ (reference sequence). The CDR3 spans 15 residues. The ends lost 3 bases at V and 4 bases at J; junction bases unmatched: 5. This chain's CDR3 is CASSFAGGRSDTQYF. The CDR3 DNA reads as TGTGCCAGCAGCTTCGCGGGGGGGCGGTCAGATACGCAGTATTTT.

CDR3 bases: TGTGCCACCGCCAGTACGAATGAAAAACTGTTTTTT. It translates to CATASTNEKLFF. The chain carries TRBV7-9 and TRBJ1-4, with D uncertain. CDR1 and CDR2 from the germline V gene are SEHNR and FQNEAQ (reference sequence). Between the trimmed V and J ends, which lost 10 bases and 5 bases, there was a span of 11 bases. The CDR3 totals 12 residues.

About this clonotype itself: This may be a read error, as it is one base from a much larger clone. The chain carries TRBV12-3 or TRBV12-4 and TRBJ2-3; D unresolved. The CDR3 has 13 amino acids. V was cut by 4 bases and J by 2 bases, with 7 bases left in between. The CDR3 is CASSSGYTDTQYF. Here the CDR3 DNA reads TGTGCCAGCAGTTCCGGGTACACAGATACGCAGTATTTT.

This clonotype was counted ten times or more. The chain employs TRBV11-2 and TRBJ2-3, with 12 bases aligning to TRBD1. CDR3 length: 16 residues. The germline V gene has CDR1 SGHAT and CDR2 FQNNGV. With 6 bases clipped from V and 4 bases from J, the junction kept 8 bases outside the gene matches. The CDR3, as DNA: TGTGCCAGCAGACGTCCGGGACAGGGGGCCGCAGATACGCAGTATTTT. It codes for CASRRPGQGAADTQYF.

Comments on this clonotype: Since a much larger clone is just one base distant, this may be a read error. The V and J genes are TRBV7-9 and TRBJ2-7; 8 nucleotides match TRBD2. Germline CDR1 is SEHNR and CDR2 is FQNEAQ (reference sequence). The CDR3 has 12 residues. V lost 4 bases and J lost 6; bases outside the gene matches: 2. The CDR3 DNA reads TGTGCCAGCAGCTCCGCGGGGGGCGAGCAGTACGTC. Translation: CASSSAGGEQYV.

This clonotype appeared many times. The chain has TRBV12-3 or TRBV12-4 and TRBJ1-4, with 7 bases lining up with TRBD1. Trimming took 4 bases from V and 7 from J; bases not matched to a gene: 9. The CDR3 spans 15 residues. The CDR3 bases are TGTGCCAGCAGTTGGGACAGTTCAGGGGTTGAAAAACTGTTTTTT. It encodes CASSWDSSGVEKLFF.

This clonotype was found many times. The CDR3 spells CASSRSAGTGVQPQHF. The CDR3 DNA reads TGTGCCAGCAGCCGAAGCGCCGGGACAGGGGTTCAGCCCCAGCATTTT. J is TRBJ1-5 and V is TRBV5-4; 10 bases align to TRBD1. CDR3 size: 16 residues. Germline V gene lookup returns CDR1 SGHNT and CDR2 YYREEE (reference sequence). The junction had 10 bases not matched to a gene; V was cut back by 4 bases and J by 6 bases. Using reference TRBV5-4 and TRBJ1-5 for the parts outside the CDR3, the full variable domain is ETGVTQSPTHLIKTRGQQVTLRCSSQSGHNTVSWYQQALGQGPQFIFQYYREEENGRGNFPPRFSGLQFPNYSSELNVNALELDDSALYLCASSRSAGTGVQPQHFGDGTRLSIL.

This clonotype was found many times. V gene TRBV20-1 combines with J gene TRBJ2-2, with D possibly being TRBD2 (6 bases). Deletions cut 1 base from V and 5 bases from J, with 8 bases between. The CDR3 consists of 13 residues. Germline V gives CDR1 DFQATT, CDR2 SNEGSKA (reference sequence). The CDR3 sequence is CSARGRGTGELFF. The CDR3 region has the DNA TGCAGTGCTAGAGGCCGGGGGACCGGGGAGCTGTTTTTT.

On this clonotype itself: A much larger clone lies one base from this, so it may be a read error. This rearrangement joins TRBV27 to TRBJ2-2, with D unclear. The CDR3 has 13 residues. The V and J ends lost 5 bases and 3 bases respectively, with 7 bases between them. Germline values: CDR1 MNHEY, CDR2 SMNVEV (reference sequence). The CDR3 DNA is TGTGCCAGCAGTGACTGCTACACCGGGGAGCTGTTTTTT. Its protein product is CASSDCYTGELFF.

This clonotype was recorded many times. The chain has TRBV5-1 and TRBJ1-2; a possible D gene is TRBD1 (5 bases). V dropped 4 bases and J dropped 3 bases, with 13 bases sitting between them. In germline, CDR1 is SGHRS, CDR2 YFSETQ. CDR3 length: 14 amino acids. CDR3 loop: CASSRTTVDYGYTF. CDR3 in DNA: TGCGCCAGCAGCAGGACGACAGTTGACTATGGCTACACCTTC. The variable domain in full, completed from reference TRBV5-1 and TRBJ1-2, reads KAGVTQTPRYLIKTRGQQVTLSCSPISGHRSVSWYQQTPGQGLQFLFEYFSETQRNKGNFPGRFSGRQFSNSRSEMNVSTLELGDSALYLCASSRTTVDYGYTFGSGTRLTVV.

Ten or more counts support this clonotype. The chain has TRBV11-3 and TRBJ1-1; 8 nucleotides agree with TRBD1. J was trimmed by 2 bases and V by 3 bases; bases with no gene match: 8. This CDR3 has 16 amino acids. Germline V CDR1 and CDR2: SGHNT, YENEEA. The CDR3 DNA follows: TGTGCCAGCAGCTTTAGGTCAGGGGGCCGAAACACTGAAGCTTTCTTT. Translated, it gives CASSFRSGGRNTEAFF.

Many counts were recorded for this clonotype. V gene TRBV5-1 combines with J gene TRBJ1-3, with 8 bases aligning to TRBD1. Germline values: CDR1 SGHRS, CDR2 YFSETQ. The CDR3 totals 15 residues. V trimming: 3 bases; J trimming: 8 bases; junction bases outside the gene matches: 10. The CDR3 here is CASSYQGAGADTIYF. The CDR3 DNA sequence: TGCGCCAGCAGCTATCAGGGGGCGGGTGCGGACACCATATATTTT. Full variable domain (outside the CDR3, taken from reference TRBV5-1 and TRBJ1-3): KAGVTQTPRYLIKTRGQQVTLSCSPISGHRSVSWYQQTPGQGLQFLFEYFSETQRNKGNFPGRFSGRQFSNSRSEMNVSTLELGDSALYLCASSYQGAGADTIYFGEGSWLTVV.

The table lists this clonotype with many counts. V usage is TRBV6-1 and J usage is TRBJ2-5; 8 bases are a match to TRBD1. The CDR3 contains 14 residues. The junction had 14 bases not matched to a gene; V was cut back by 6 bases and J by 11 bases. Germline V gives CDR1 MNHNS, CDR2 SASEGT. DNA of the CDR3: TGTGCCAGCAGCTTGGACAGGGCCTCAAGGAGGCAGTACTTC. It encodes CASSLDRASRRQYF.

There are many counts of this clonotype. The chain combines TRBV2 with TRBJ1-2; D remains unclear. The CDR3 extends over 14 amino acids. V lost 1 base and J 7 bases, leaving 13 bases between the germline ends. Germline V lookup: CDR1 SNHLY, CDR2 FYNNEI. The CDR3 sequence is CASSEEGVVSGYTF. The CDR3 DNA reads as TGTGCCAGCAGTGAAGAGGGAGTGGTGAGTGGCTACACCTTC.

The J gene is TRBJ2-7, the V gene TRBV20-1; maybe TRBD1 (6 bases). The CDR3 is 13 amino acids. V was clipped by 5 bases and J by 0 bases, with 11 bases between them. Germline CDR1 DFQATT, CDR2 SNEGSKA (reference sequence). DNA of the CDR3: TGCAGTGCTCGTACAGGGCACTCCTACGAGCAGTACTTC. It translates to CSARTGHSYEQYF.

This clonotype was seen repeatedly, ten times or more. This sequence joins TRBV10-1 and TRBJ2-7; D possibly matches TRBD1 or TRBD2 (5 bases each). V dropped 0 bases and J dropped 3 bases, with 6 bases sitting between them. The CDR3 is made up of 13 amino acids. CDR1 is WNHNN and CDR2 is SYGVQD in the germline V gene (reference sequence). The CDR3 bases are TGCGCCAGCAGTGAGTCTGGGGGCTACGAGCAGTACTTC. Translated, it gives CASSESGGYEQYF.

The sample holds many counts of this clonotype. Mismatch with germline at one junction end may stem from a read error. In nucleotides, the CDR3 is TGCGCCAGCAGACGGGGAGGGAACACTGAAGCTTTCTTT. This gives the protein CASRRGGNTEAFF. The chain carries TRBV5-5 and TRBJ1-1; D is uncertain. The germline V gene encodes CDR1 SGHKS and CDR2 YYEKEE (reference sequence). CDR3 length: 13 residues.

This clonotype was recorded many times. The chain combines TRBV20-1 with TRBJ1-2; 7 bases match TRBD1. V shed 2 bases and J 7 bases; nucleotides not matched to a gene: 10. This CDR3 is 14 amino acids long. Germline CDR1 is DFQATT and CDR2 is SNEGSKA (reference sequence). CDR3 DNA: TGCAGTGCTAGATATGACAGGGACGCGAGTGGCTACACCTTC. Translated, it gives CSARYDRDASGYTF.

Of note for this clonotype: A junction end diverges from the germline sequence, so it may reflect a read error. The rearrangement uses TRBV6-1 and TRBJ1-2, with 9 positions matching TRBD1. The germline gives CDR1 MNHNS, CDR2 SASEGT. The CDR3 is 13 residues long. The CDR3 protein is CTSSAKGDRDYTF. The CDR3 DNA reads as TGTACCAGCAGTGCAAAAGGGGACAGGGACTACACCTTC.

The table lists this clonotype with many counts. V usage is TRBV11-2 and J usage is TRBJ1-3; D perhaps matches TRBD1 (5 bases). CDR3 length: 17 residues. Germline loops: CDR1 SGHAT, CDR2 FQNNGV. Trimming stripped 0 bases from V and 4 bases from J, with 16 bases between. The CDR3 DNA reads TGTGCCAGCAGCTTAGATCTAGGGGAGGCGTGGGGAAACACCATATATTTT. Residues: CASSLDLGEAWGNTIYF. Based on the CDR3 plus reference TRBV11-2 and TRBJ1-3, the full variable domain is EAGVAQSPRYKIIEKRQSVAFWCNPISGHATLYWYQQILGQGPKLLIQFQNNGVVDDSQLPKDRFSAERLKGVDSTLKIQPAKLEDSAVYLCASSLDLGEAWGNTIYFGEGSWLTVV.

This clonotype was recorded at least ten times. The chain recombines TRBV20-1 with TRBJ1-6; TRBD1 might be the D (6 bases). The CDR3 spans 15 residues. V was cut by 0 bases and J by 9 bases, with 15 bases left in between. The germline CDR1 and CDR2 sequences are DFQATT and SNEGSKA (reference sequence). This CDR3 is CSARDGTGSGSPLHF. The CDR3 nucleotides read TGCAGTGCTAGAGACGGCACAGGGAGTGGTTCACCCCTCCACTTT.